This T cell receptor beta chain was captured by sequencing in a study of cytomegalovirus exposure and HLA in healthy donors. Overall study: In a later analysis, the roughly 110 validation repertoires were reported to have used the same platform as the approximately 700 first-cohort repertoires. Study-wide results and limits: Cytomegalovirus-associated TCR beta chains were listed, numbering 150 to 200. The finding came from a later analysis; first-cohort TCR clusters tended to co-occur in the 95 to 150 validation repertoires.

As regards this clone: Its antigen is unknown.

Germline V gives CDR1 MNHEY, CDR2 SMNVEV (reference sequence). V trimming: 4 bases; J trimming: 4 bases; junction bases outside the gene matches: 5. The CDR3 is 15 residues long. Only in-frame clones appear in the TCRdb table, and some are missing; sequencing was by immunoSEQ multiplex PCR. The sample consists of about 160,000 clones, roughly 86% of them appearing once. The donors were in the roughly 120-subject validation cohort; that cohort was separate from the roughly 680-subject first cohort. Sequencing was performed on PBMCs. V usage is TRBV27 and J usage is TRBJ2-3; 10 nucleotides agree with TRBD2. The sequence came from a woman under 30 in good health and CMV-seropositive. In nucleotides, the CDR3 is TGTGCCAGCAGTTCCCTAGCGGGAGTGGCAGATACGCAGTATTTT. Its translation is CASSSLAGVADTQYF.